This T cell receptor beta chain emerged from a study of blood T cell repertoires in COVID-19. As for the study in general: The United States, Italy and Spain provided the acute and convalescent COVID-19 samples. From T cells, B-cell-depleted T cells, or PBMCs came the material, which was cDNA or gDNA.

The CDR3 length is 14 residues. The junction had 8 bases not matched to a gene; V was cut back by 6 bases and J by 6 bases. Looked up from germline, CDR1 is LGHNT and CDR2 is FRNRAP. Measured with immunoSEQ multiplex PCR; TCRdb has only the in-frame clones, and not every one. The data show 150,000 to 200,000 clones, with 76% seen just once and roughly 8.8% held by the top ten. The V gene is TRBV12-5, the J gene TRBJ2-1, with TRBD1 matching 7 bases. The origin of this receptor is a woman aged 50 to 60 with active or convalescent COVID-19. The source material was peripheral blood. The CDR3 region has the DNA TGTGCTAGTGGCCGGGACAGCGCCTCCAATGAGCAGTTCTTC. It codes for CASGRDSASNEQFF. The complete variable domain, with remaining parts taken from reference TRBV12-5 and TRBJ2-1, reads DARVTQTPRHKVTEMGQEVTMRCQPILGHNTVFWYRQTMMQGLELLAYFRNRAPLDDSGMPKDRFSAEMPDATLATLKIQPSEPRDSAVYFCASGRDSASNEQFFGPGTRLTVL.